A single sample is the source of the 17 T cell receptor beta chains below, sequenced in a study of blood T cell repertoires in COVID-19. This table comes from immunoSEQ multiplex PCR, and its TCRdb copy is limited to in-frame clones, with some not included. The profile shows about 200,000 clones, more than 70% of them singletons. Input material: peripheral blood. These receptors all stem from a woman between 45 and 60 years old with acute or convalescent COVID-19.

As DNA, the CDR3 is TGTGCCAGCAGACCAGAGGGTCTTGGCTACACCTTC. It specifies CASRPEGLGYTF. V and J are TRBV2 and TRBJ1-2, with unresolved D. The CDR3 spans 12 residues. The germline CDR1 and CDR2 sequences are SNHLY and FYNNEI. With 6 bases removed from V and 7 bases from J, the gap between germline ends came to 12 bases.

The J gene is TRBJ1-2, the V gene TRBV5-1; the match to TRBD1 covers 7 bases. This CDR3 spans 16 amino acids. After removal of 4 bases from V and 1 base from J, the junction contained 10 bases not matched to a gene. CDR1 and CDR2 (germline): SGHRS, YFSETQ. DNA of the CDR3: TGCGCCAGCAGCCGACCTCTCGGACAGGATAACTATGGCTACACCTTC. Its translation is CASSRPLGQDNYGYTF. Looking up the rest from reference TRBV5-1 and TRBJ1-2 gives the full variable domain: KAGVTQTPRYLIKTRGQQVTLSCSPISGHRSVSWYQQTPGQGLQFLFEYFSETQRNKGNFPGRFSGRQFSNSRSEMNVSTLELGDSALYLCASSRPLGQDNYGYTFGSGTRLTVV.

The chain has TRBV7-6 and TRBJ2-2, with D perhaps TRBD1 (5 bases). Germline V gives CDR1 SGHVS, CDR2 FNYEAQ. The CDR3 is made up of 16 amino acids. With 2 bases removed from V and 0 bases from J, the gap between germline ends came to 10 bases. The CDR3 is CASSLQTGSNTGELFF. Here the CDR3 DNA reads TGTGCCAGCAGCTTACAAACAGGATCGAACACCGGGGAGCTGTTTTTT.

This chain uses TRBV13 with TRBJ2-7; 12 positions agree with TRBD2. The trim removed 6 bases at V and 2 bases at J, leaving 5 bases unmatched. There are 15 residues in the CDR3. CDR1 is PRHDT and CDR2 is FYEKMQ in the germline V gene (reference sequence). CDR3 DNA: TGTGCCAGCAGTCGACTAGCGGGAGCCCCCTACGAGCAGTACTTC. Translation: CASSRLAGAPYEQYF.

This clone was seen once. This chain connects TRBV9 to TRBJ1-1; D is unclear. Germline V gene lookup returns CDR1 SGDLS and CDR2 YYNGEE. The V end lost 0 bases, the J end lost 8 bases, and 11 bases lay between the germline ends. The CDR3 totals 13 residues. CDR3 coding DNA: TGTGCCAGCAGCGTAGTAGGCTCGGGGGAAGCTTTCTTT. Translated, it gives CASSVVGSGEAFF.

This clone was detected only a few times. In DNA, the CDR3 is TGCGCCAGCAGCCTCGGACAGGGGGAGGGGGAGACCCAGTACTTC. Its translation: CASSLGQGEGETQYF. V and J are TRBV4-1 and TRBJ2-5; 10 bases map to TRBD1. CDR1 and CDR2 from the germline V gene are MGHRA and YSYEKL. This CDR3 comprises 15 residues. V gave up 4 bases and J gave up 5 bases; unmatched junction bases: 7.

CDR3 sequence (DNA): TGCGCCAGCAAGACAGGGACAGGGGATAATTCACCCCTCCACTTT. Translating gives CASKTGTGDNSPLHF. V and J are TRBV5-1 and TRBJ1-6, with 10 bases identical to TRBD1. This CDR3 is built from 15 residues. Germline lookup yields CDR1 SGHRS and CDR2 YFSETQ. The junction had 5 bases not matched to a gene; V was cut back by 6 bases and J by 5 bases.

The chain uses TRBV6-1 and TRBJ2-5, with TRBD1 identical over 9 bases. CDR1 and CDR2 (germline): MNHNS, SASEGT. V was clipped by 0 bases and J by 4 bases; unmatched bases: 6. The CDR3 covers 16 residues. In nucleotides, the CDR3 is TGTGCCAGCAGTGAAGCGGGACAGGGAATACGAGAGACCCAGTACTTC. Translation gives CASSEAGQGIRETQYF.

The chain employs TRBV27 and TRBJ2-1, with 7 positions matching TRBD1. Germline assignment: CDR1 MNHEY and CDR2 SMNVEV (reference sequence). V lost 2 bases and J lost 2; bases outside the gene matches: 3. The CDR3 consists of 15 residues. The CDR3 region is CASSLNRGTYNEQFF. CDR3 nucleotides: TGTGCCAGCAGTTTAAACAGGGGCACCTACAATGAGCAGTTCTTC.

The DNA of the CDR3 is TGTGCCAGCAACCAAGGCGTGACAGGGAACTATGGCTACACCTTC. As protein: CASNQGVTGNYGYTF. V and J are TRBV25-1 and TRBJ1-2; 7 nucleotides agree with TRBD1. CDR3 length: 15 amino acids. With V trimmed by 7 bases and J by 2 bases, 10 bases remained unmatched. Germline assignment: CDR1 MGHDK and CDR2 SYGVNS.

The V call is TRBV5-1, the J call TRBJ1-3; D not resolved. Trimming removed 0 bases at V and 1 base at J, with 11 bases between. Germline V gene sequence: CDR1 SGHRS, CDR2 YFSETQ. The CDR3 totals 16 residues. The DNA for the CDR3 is TGCGCCAGCAGCTTGGTCCAGGCAGAGTCTGGAAACACCATATATTTT. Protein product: CASSLVQAESGNTIYF. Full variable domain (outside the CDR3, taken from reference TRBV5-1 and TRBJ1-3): KAGVTQTPRYLIKTRGQQVTLSCSPISGHRSVSWYQQTPGQGLQFLFEYFSETQRNKGNFPGRFSGRQFSNSRSEMNVSTLELGDSALYLCASSLVQAESGNTIYFGEGSWLTVV.

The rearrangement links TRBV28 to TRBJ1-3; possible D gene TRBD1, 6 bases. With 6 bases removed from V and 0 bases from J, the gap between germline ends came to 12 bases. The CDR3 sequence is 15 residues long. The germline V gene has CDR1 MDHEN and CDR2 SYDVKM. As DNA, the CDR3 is TGTGCCAGCAGCGCGACAGGAACCTCTGGAAACACCATATATTTT. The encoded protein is CASSATGTSGNTIYF.

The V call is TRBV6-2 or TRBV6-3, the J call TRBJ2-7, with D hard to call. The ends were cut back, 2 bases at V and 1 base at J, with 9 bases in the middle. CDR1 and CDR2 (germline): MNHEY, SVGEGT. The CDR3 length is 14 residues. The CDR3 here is CASSYLSRSYEQYF. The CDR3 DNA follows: TGTGCCAGCAGTTACCTTTCCCGTTCCTACGAGCAGTACTTC.

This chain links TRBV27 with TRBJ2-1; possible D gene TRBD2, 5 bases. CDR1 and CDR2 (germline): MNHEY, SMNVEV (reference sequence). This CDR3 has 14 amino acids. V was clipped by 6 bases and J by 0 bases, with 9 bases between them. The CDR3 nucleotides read TGTGCCAGCAGCTTAGCGAGCTCCTACAATGAGCAGTTCTTC. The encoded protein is CASSLASSYNEQFF.

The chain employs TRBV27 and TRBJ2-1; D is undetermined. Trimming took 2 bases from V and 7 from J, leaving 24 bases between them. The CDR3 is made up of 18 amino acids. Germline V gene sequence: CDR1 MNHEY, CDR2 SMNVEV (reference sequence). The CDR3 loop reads CASSLGPPHPTLGNEQFF. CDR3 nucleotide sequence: TGTGCCAGCAGTTTAGGTCCCCCCCACCCGACCCTCGGGAATGAGCAGTTCTTC.

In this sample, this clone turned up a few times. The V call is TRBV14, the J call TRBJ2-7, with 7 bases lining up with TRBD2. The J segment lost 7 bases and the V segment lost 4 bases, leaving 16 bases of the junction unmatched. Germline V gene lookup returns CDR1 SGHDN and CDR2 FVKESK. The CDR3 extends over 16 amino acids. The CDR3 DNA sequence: TGTGCCAGCAGCCTCCAAACGGGAGGTGTTTCGGGTGAGCAGTACTTC. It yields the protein CASSLQTGGVSGEQYF.

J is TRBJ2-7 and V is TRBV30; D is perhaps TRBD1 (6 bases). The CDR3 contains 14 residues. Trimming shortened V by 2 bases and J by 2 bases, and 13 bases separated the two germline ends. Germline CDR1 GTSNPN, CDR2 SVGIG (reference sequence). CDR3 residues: CAWSKTGIPYEQYF. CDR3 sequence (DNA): TGTGCCTGGAGTAAAACAGGGATCCCCTACGAGCAGTACTTC.